Presented here are 31 T cell receptor beta chains from one specimen sequenced in a study of a mutant IDH1 vaccine in newly diagnosed glioma. Time point here: week 47, end of study. Each dose delivered 300 ug of mutant IDH1 20-mer peptide subcutaneously with imiquimod. Their antigens remain unidentified. The data were produced by immunoSEQ multiplex PCR, yet TCRdb's version contains in-frame clones alone and is incomplete. The table shows more than 50,000 clones, with about 65% occurring only once. The source material was peripheral blood mononuclear cells (PBMCs), sampled from a glioma patient whose treatment included an IDH1 peptide vaccine. Receptor source: a man aged 40-55 years with glioma. Some clones in this sample may be carry-over from other donors' samples.

V usage is TRBV9 and J usage is TRBJ2-2, with 9 bases aligning to TRBD2. The length of the CDR3 is 17 residues. The germline V gene has CDR1 SGDLS and CDR2 YYNGEE. The trim removed 3 bases at V and 2 bases at J, leaving 8 bases unmatched. This CDR3 reads CASSATRLAANTGELFF. The CDR3 nucleotides read TGTGCCAGCAGCGCGACGAGACTAGCGGCCAACACCGGGGAGCTGTTTTTT. The full variable domain, in which reference TRBV9 and TRBJ2-2 provide the parts outside the CDR3, is DSGVTQTPKHLITATGQRVTLRCSPRSGDLSVYWYQQSLDQGLQFLIQYYNGEERAKGNILERFSAQQFPDLHSELNLSSLELGDSALYFCASSATRLAANTGELFFGEGSRLTVL.

The chain carries TRBV12-5 and TRBJ1-2; TRBD1 matches at 9 bases. Trimming at V came to 1 base and at J to 4 bases, leaving 7 bases not matched to a gene. CDR1 is LGHNT and CDR2 is FRNRAP in the germline V gene. This CDR3 comprises 16 residues. The CDR3: CASGLAGTGLSYGYTF. The CDR3 coding sequence is TGTGCTAGTGGTTTGGCCGGGACAGGGCTTAGCTATGGCTACACCTTC.

This CDR3 is CDLRRRAYGYTF. CDR3 in DNA: TGCGACCTCAGAAGAAGGGCATATGGCTACACCTTC. The chain links TRBV29-1 to TRBJ1-2; unclear D gene. CDR3 length equals 12 residues. The germline V gene encodes CDR1 SQVTM and CDR2 ANQGSEA.

J is TRBJ1-1 and V is TRBV29-1, with TRBD1 as a possible D gene (5 bases). The V and J ends lost 2 bases and 7 bases respectively, with 8 bases between them. Germline values: CDR1 SQVTM, CDR2 ANQGSEA. The CDR3 length is 11 residues. CDR3 sequence reads: CSVEQGLEAFF. The CDR3 nucleotides read TGCAGCGTTGAACAGGGCCTTGAAGCTTTCTTT.

V is TRBV27 and J is TRBJ1-2, with D possibly matching TRBD1 (6 bases). The CDR3 runs 16 residues. Trimming pared 2 bases from V and 1 base from J, leaving 14 bases between. From germline, CDR1 is MNHEY and CDR2 SMNVEV (reference sequence). CDR3 nucleotides: TGTGCCAGCAGTTTAGGCACAGGGAGGGGTAACTATGGCTACACCTTC. Translation: CASSLGTGRGNYGYTF.

This clone was observed a single time. The DNA for the CDR3 is TGTGCCAGCAGTCCATCGTGGGTAGCGGGGAACACCGGGGAGCTGTTTTTT. It yields the protein CASSPSWVAGNTGELFF. The chain links TRBV9 to TRBJ2-2, with 7 bases identical to TRBD2. The germline V gene encodes CDR1 SGDLS and CDR2 YYNGEE. J gave up 1 base and V 5 bases, and 11 bases lay outside the gene matches. The CDR3 is 17 residues long.

Of note for this clone: One end of the junction does not line up with germline, which may come from a read error. The V and J genes are TRBV2 and TRBJ2-5, with 7 positions matching TRBD1. Germline V gene data show CDR1 as SNHLY and CDR2 as FYNNEI. The CDR3 extends over 15 amino acids. CDR3 residues: CASIGRGQSQETRYF. DNA of the CDR3: TGTGCCAGCATCGGCAGGGGACAGTCCCAAGAGACCCGGTACTTC. Together with reference TRBV2 and TRBJ2-5, the CDR3 gives the full variable domain: EPEVTQTPSHQVTQMGQEVILRCVPISNHLYFYWYRQILGQKVEFLVSFYNNEISEKSEIFDDQFSVERPDGSNFTLKIRSTKLEDSAMYFCASIGRGQSQETRYFGPGTRLLVL.

V usage is TRBV6-6 and J usage is TRBJ2-7; maybe TRBD1 (6 bases). The CDR3 is 14 amino acids. Per the germline V gene, CDR1 is MNHNY and CDR2 is SVGAGI (reference sequence). V lost 4 bases, J lost 1 base, and 11 bases lay in between. The CDR3 region has the DNA TGTGCCAGCAGTTGGGGGCAGGGTTCCTACGAGCAGTACTTC. Translation gives CASSWGQGSYEQYF.

This chain connects TRBV18 to TRBJ1-2, with 8 bases lining up with TRBD1. The CDR3 length is 15 residues. V trimming: 3 bases; J trimming: 6 bases; junction bases outside the gene matches: 9. Germline-derived CDR1 and CDR2 are KGHSH and LQKENI. CDR3 protein: CASSPSGQGRDGYTF. The CDR3 nucleotides read TGTGCCAGCTCACCTAGTGGACAGGGAAGAGATGGCTACACCTTC.

This clone was seen a handful of times. This chain uses TRBV6-5 with TRBJ1-2; 7 nucleotides align to TRBD1. The CDR3 is made up of 15 amino acids. Trimming at V came to 0 bases and at J to 8 bases, leaving 9 bases not matched to a gene. CDR1 is MNHEY, CDR2 SVGAGI, per germline. Written as DNA, the CDR3 is TGTGCCAGCAGTTACTCGGCAGGGGGTCATAACGGCTACACCTTC. Its protein product is CASSYSAGGHNGYTF.

The chain uses TRBV10-1 and TRBJ2-1, with 9 bases lining up with TRBD1. The CDR3 contains 13 residues. V trimming: 5 bases; J trimming: 11 bases; junction bases outside the gene matches: 7. The germline CDR1 and CDR2 sequences are WNHNN and SYGVQD (reference sequence). The CDR3 reads CASSTTGTGKQFF. DNA for the CDR3: TGCGCCAGCAGTACAACCGGGACAGGGAAGCAGTTCTTC.

The sample holds one count of this clone. This sequence joins TRBV21-1 and TRBJ1-2; no DNA check was done on the table's D call, TRBD1. TRBV21-1 is labeled a pseudogene. This CDR3 has 13 residues. The CDR3 protein is CASTQTGCYGYTF. The CDR3 nucleotides read TGTGCCAGCACCCAAACAGGGTGCTATGGCTACACCTTC.

V is TRBV27 and J is TRBJ1-4; D is unclear. The ends were cut back, 7 bases at V and 8 bases at J, with 14 bases in the middle. CDR3 length equals 13 residues. Germline CDR1 MNHEY, CDR2 SMNVEV (reference sequence). The CDR3 coding sequence is TGTGCCAGCATCAAGGGATTTCGAGAAAAACTGTTTTTT. The encoded protein is CASIKGFREKLFF.

This chain links TRBV7-2 with TRBJ1-2; the D is unclear. This CDR3 is 15 amino acids long. CDR1 and CDR2 (germline): SGHTA, FQGNSA. V lost 5 bases to trimming and J lost 0 bases, with 13 bases between them. The CDR3 here is CASSPRRTSNYGYTF. CDR3 in DNA: TGTGCCAGCAGCCCCCGCAGAACCTCTAACTATGGCTACACCTTC. Full variable domain (outside the CDR3, taken from reference TRBV7-2 and TRBJ1-2): GAGVSQSPSNKVTEKGKDVELRCDPISGHTALYWYRQSLGQGLEFLIYFQGNSAPDKSGLPSDRFSAERTGGSVSTLTIQRTQQEDSAVYLCASSPRRTSNYGYTFGSGTRLTVV.

V and J are TRBV19 and TRBJ2-6, with D possibly being TRBD1 (6 bases). The length of the CDR3 is 17 residues. CDR1 and CDR2 from the germline V gene are LNHDA and SQIVND (reference sequence). The V gene lost 9 bases and the J gene lost 7 bases, with 25 bases spanning the gap. Here the CDR3 DNA reads TGTGCCAGCAACCCGAGGGCAGGGGTTTCTATAGCCAACGTCCTGACTTTC. It is translated as CASNPRAGVSIANVLTF. Variable domain in full (rest from reference TRBV19 and TRBJ2-6): DGGITQSPKYLFRKEGQNVTLSCEQNLNHDAMYWYRQDPGQGLRLIYYSQIVNDFQKGDIAEGYSVSREKKESFPLTVTSAQKNPTAFYLCASNPRAGVSIANVLTFGAGSRLTVL.

This clone was found a few times. The V call is TRBV15, the J call TRBJ1-5; perhaps TRBD1 as D (5 bases). The V end was cut by 3 bases, the J end by 1 base, with 10 bases between. This CDR3 is built from 15 residues. Germline V gene sequence: CDR1 LNHNV, CDR2 YYDKDF (reference sequence). CDR3: CATSSARVSNQPQHF. CDR3 nucleotides: TGTGCCACCAGCAGTGCCAGGGTAAGCAATCAGCCCCAGCATTTT. Combining the CDR3 with reference TRBV15 and TRBJ1-5 gives the whole variable domain DAMVIQNPRYQVTQFGKPVTLSCSQTLNHNVMYWYQQKSSQAPKLLFHYYDKDFNNEADTPDNFQSRRPNTSFCFLDIRSPGLGDTAMYLCATSSARVSNQPQHFGDGTRLSIL.

The chain carries TRBV9 and TRBJ2-2, with D maybe TRBD1 (5 bases). This CDR3 spans 15 amino acids. V gave up 3 bases and J gave up 0 bases, with 9 bases separating them. CDR1 SGDLS and CDR2 YYNGEE come from the germline V gene. The CDR3, as DNA: TGTGCCAGCAGCGAGACAGATTCGAACACCGGGGAGCTGTTTTTT. Amino acid sequence: CASSETDSNTGELFF. The full variable domain, its missing parts supplied by reference TRBV9 and TRBJ2-2, is DSGVTQTPKHLITATGQRVTLRCSPRSGDLSVYWYQQSLDQGLQFLIQYYNGEERAKGNILERFSAQQFPDLHSELNLSSLELGDSALYFCASSETDSNTGELFFGEGSRLTVL.

The chain joins TRBV14 to TRBJ2-4; 8 nucleotides line up with TRBD1. Germline V lookup: CDR1 SGHDN, CDR2 FVKESK. Losses at the gene ends were 1 base for V and 4 bases for J; bases not matched to a gene: 3. The CDR3 has 15 residues. The CDR3 sequence is CASSQGGTGKNIQYF. The CDR3 DNA reads as TGTGCCAGCAGCCAAGGTGGGACAGGAAAAAACATTCAGTACTTC.

The rearrangement links TRBV5-6 to TRBJ1-1; D is unclear. Germline V gene lookup returns CDR1 SGHDT and CDR2 YYEEEE. This CDR3 comprises 13 residues. V dropped 1 base and J dropped 4 bases, with 8 bases sitting between them. Here the CDR3 reads CASSLRGPTEAFF. In DNA, the CDR3 is TGTGCCAGCAGCTTGCGCGGGCCCACTGAAGCTTTCTTT.

The V gene is TRBV30, the J gene TRBJ1-5, with D unresolved. This CDR3 has 13 amino acids. V was trimmed by 3 bases and J by 6 bases, leaving 12 bases between them. Per the germline V gene, CDR1 is GTSNPN and CDR2 is SVGIG (reference sequence). The CDR3 protein is CAWRAQGGQPQHF. CDR3 sequence (DNA): TGTGCCTGGAGGGCCCAAGGAGGTCAGCCCCAGCATTTT.

The gene calls are TRBV4-1 and TRBJ1-1; D remains ambiguous. This CDR3 has 14 amino acids. V was cut by 0 bases and J by 0 bases, with 5 bases left in between. CDR1 MGHRA and CDR2 YSYEKL come from the germline V gene. CDR3 in amino acids: CASSQEDLNTEAFF. The CDR3 DNA is TGCGCCAGCAGCCAAGAAGACCTGAACACTGAAGCTTTCTTT.

The chain carries TRBV2 and TRBJ1-2; D call uncertain. The ends were cut back, 2 bases at V and 0 bases at J, with 7 bases in the middle. Germline lookup yields CDR1 SNHLY and CDR2 FYNNEI. This CDR3 has 14 residues. CDR3 sequence: CASSEQRANYGYTF. In nucleotides, the CDR3 is TGTGCCAGCAGTGAACAGCGAGCTAACTATGGCTACACCTTC.

This CDR3 is CASSRRATEQYF. As DNA, the CDR3 is TGTGCCAGCAGTAGGCGGGCGACCGAGCAGTACTTC. The genes are TRBV27 and TRBJ2-7, with D possibly TRBD2 on 5 matching bases. The germline CDR1 and CDR2 sequences are MNHEY and SMNVEV (reference sequence). CDR3 size: 12 residues. With 5 bases removed from V and 6 bases from J, the gap between germline ends came to 11 bases.

This chain links TRBV7-9 with TRBJ1-2; D is uncertain. Trimming stripped 5 bases from V and 4 bases from J, with 8 bases between. The CDR3 is 12 residues long. Germline CDR1 is SEHNR and CDR2 is FQNEAQ (reference sequence). The CDR3 DNA follows: TGTGCCAGCAGCCGGGAGGGCTATGGCTACACCTTC. Its translation is CASSREGYGYTF.

The CDR3 sequence is CASSRMLQKYNEKLFF. The CDR3 DNA reads TGTGCCAGCAGCCGTATGTTACAGAAATATAATGAAAAACTGTTTTTT. The V call is TRBV7-9, the J call TRBJ1-4; unclear D gene. Germline V gene data show CDR1 as SEHNR and CDR2 as FQNEAQ (reference sequence). The germline V and J ends were trimmed by 5 bases and 4 bases, with 17 bases remaining between them. The CDR3 is 16 residues long.

This clone was observed a handful of times. The genes are TRBV19 and TRBJ1-5, with no clear D. There are 14 residues in the CDR3. V was cut by 1 base and J by 4 bases, with 8 bases left in between. Germline CDR1 LNHDA, CDR2 SQIVND (reference sequence). The CDR3 loop is CASSIAGLNQPQHF. CDR3 DNA: TGTGCCAGTAGTATAGCCGGGCTGAATCAGCCCCAGCATTTT.

The chain recombines TRBV7-9 with TRBJ2-7, with D hard to call. The CDR3 has 14 amino acids. Germline CDR1 and CDR2: SEHNR and FQNEAQ (reference sequence). The germline V and J ends were trimmed by 2 bases and 5 bases, with 13 bases remaining between them. The CDR3 is CASSLSTPRDEQYF. The CDR3 bases are TGTGCCAGCAGCTTATCGACCCCACGGGACGAGCAGTACTTC.

This clone was detected only once. V is TRBV30 and J is TRBJ2-7; the match to TRBD1 covers 8 bases. The CDR3 covers 15 residues. Germline V gene sequence: CDR1 GTSNPN, CDR2 SVGIG (reference sequence). V lost 2 bases and J lost 2; bases outside the gene matches: 8. CDR3 region: CAWSRTGSVAYEQYF. CDR3 nucleotides: TGTGCCTGGAGTAGGACAGGGTCTGTAGCCTACGAGCAGTACTTC. The full variable domain, rest sourced from reference TRBV30 and TRBJ2-7, is SQTIHQWPATLVQPVGSPLSLECTVEGTSNPNLYWYRQAAGRGLQLLFYSVGIGQISSEVPQNLSASRPQDRQFILSSKKLLLSDSGFYLCAWSRTGSVAYEQYFGPGTRLTVT.

The genes are TRBV2 and TRBJ1-5; 8 bases fit TRBD1. V lost 5 bases to trimming and J lost 6 bases; unmatched junction nucleotides: 6. Germline V lookup: CDR1 SNHLY, CDR2 FYNNEI. The length of the CDR3 is 14 residues. The CDR3 DNA sequence: TGTGCCAGCAGTTCCGGACAGGGAAGTCAGCCCCAGCATTTT. Translating it yields CASSSGQGSQPQHF.

The chain links TRBV19 to TRBJ2-7; 9 bases match TRBD1. Germline CDR1 reads LNHDA; CDR2 reads SQIVND (reference sequence). The CDR3 runs 15 residues. With V trimmed by 2 bases and J by 4 bases, 6 bases remained unmatched. CDR3 nucleotide sequence: TGTGCCAGTAGTATATTACCGGGACAGGGATACGAGCAGTACTTC. Its translation is CASSILPGQGYEQYF. Looking up the rest from reference TRBV19 and TRBJ2-7 gives the full variable domain: DGGITQSPKYLFRKEGQNVTLSCEQNLNHDAMYWYRQDPGQGLRLIYYSQIVNDFQKGDIAEGYSVSREKKESFPLTVTSAQKNPTAFYLCASSILPGQGYEQYFGPGTRLTVT.

This clone has only a few counts. The chain recombines TRBV6-5 with TRBJ1-1; possible D gene TRBD1, 6 bases. This CDR3 region has 14 residues. Germline CDR1 MNHEY, CDR2 SVGAGI. V lost 0 bases, J lost 5 bases, and 10 bases lay in between. The CDR3 loop reads CASSYSQGRTEAFF. The CDR3 DNA reads as TGTGCCAGCAGTTACTCTCAGGGGCGGACTGAAGCTTTCTTT.